This T cell receptor beta chain was documented in a study of shared clonotypes between healthy human individuals. Clones were read by immunoSEQ multiplex PCR, and TCRdb kept only the in-frame ones, dropping some. Of some 1 million clones listed, 70% to 80% are singletons. Of note for this clone: Antigen: not known.

General study findings and limits: A limitation of the genetic and exposure-history diversity represented arose from few donors. Naive CD4 clonotypes overlapped across several donors at approximately 5.5%.

The V end lost 5 bases, the J end lost 0 bases, and 10 bases lay between the germline ends. This CDR3 has 14 residues. Looked up from germline, CDR1 is SNHLY and CDR2 is FYNNEI. The sample consisted of memory CD4+ T cells sorted from blood. The subset denotes: CD45RA-negative fraction. The chain carries TRBV2 and TRBJ2-5; the D is unclear. The clonotype comes from a man aged 18 to 35 in good health. The DNA of the CDR3 is TGTGCCAGCAGTTTGATCCAGTACCAAGAGACCCAGTACTTC. Translation gives CASSLIQYQETQYF.